These 11 T cell receptor beta chains came from one sample sequenced in a study of T cells expressing NK-cell markers. TCRdb re-called the 5' RACE reads, yielding one record per CDR3 amino acid sequence without DNA. Its table lists approximately 150,000 distinct CDR3 sequences. Sequencing was carried out using blood T cells: a sorted CD56 or NKG2C T cell subset, CD4+ or CD8+ T cells, or bulk PBMC T cells (not recorded which). The receptors derive from a woman between 18 and 70 years old in good health.

This chain links TRBV20-1 with TRBJ2-5. CDR3 size: 13 residues. Germline CDR1 is DFQATT and CDR2 is SNEGSKA (reference sequence). The CDR3 loop reads CSARVGVSETQYF.

The chain couples TRBV7-2 to TRBJ2-2. CDR1 and CDR2 (germline): SGHTA, FQGNSA. The CDR3 has 13 amino acids. CDR3 sequence reads: CASSLVEPGELFF.

CDR3 in amino acids: CASSVRDQGQFF. The chain is built from TRBV7-2 and TRBJ2-1; TCRdb proposes TRBD1, but this gene call is untestable without DNA. The germline V gene encodes CDR1 SGHTA and CDR2 FQGNSA. This CDR3 has 12 amino acids.

The V and J genes are TRBV29-1 and TRBJ2-1; TCRdb's D call, TRBD1, is unchecked because there is no DNA. Germline CDR1 reads SQVTM; CDR2 reads ANQGSEA. This CDR3 region has 15 residues. The CDR3 sequence is CSVAFGASSYNEQFF.

The rearrangement links TRBV28 to TRBJ2-7; TCRdb's D call, TRBD1, is unchecked because there is no DNA. This CDR3 is 12 amino acids long. Germline V gene lookup returns CDR1 MDHEN and CDR2 SYDVKM. The CDR3 spells CATNTPPGEQYF.

The chain links TRBV10-2 to TRBJ2-1; TCRdb indicates TRBD2, and absent DNA this call remains unverified. Germline V gene data show CDR1 as WSHSY and CDR2 as SAAADI. CDR3 length: 15 amino acids. CDR3: CASRVTSGSSDEQFF.

The chain joins TRBV12-3 or TRBV12-4 to TRBJ1-2. This CDR3 region has 14 residues. CDR3 residues: CASSLRHLNYGYTF.

The rearrangement links TRBV20-1 to TRBJ2-7; TCRdb calls TRBD2, which cannot be checked without DNA. This CDR3 has 16 amino acids. In germline, CDR1 is DFQATT, CDR2 SNEGSKA (reference sequence). The CDR3 spells CSASFGTRSGSYEQYF.

The rearrangement joins TRBV6-2 or TRBV6-3 to TRBJ1-1; TCRdb names TRBD1, which stays unverified in the absence of DNA. The germline CDR1 and CDR2 sequences are MNHEY and SVGEGT. The CDR3 runs to 13 residues. CDR3 amino acids: CASSYSGGPEAFF.

The rearrangement joins TRBV5-1 to TRBJ2-1; TCRdb lists TRBD2, though no DNA is available to test this call. Germline CDR1 and CDR2: SGHRS and YFSETQ. CDR3 length: 15 amino acids. CDR3 sequence: CASSWGVAGKDEQFF.

The chain has TRBV12-3 or TRBV12-4 and TRBJ1-5; without DNA, the TCRdb call of TRBD1 cannot be checked. CDR3 length: 15 amino acids. CDR3 sequence reads: CASSPEYRANQPQHF.